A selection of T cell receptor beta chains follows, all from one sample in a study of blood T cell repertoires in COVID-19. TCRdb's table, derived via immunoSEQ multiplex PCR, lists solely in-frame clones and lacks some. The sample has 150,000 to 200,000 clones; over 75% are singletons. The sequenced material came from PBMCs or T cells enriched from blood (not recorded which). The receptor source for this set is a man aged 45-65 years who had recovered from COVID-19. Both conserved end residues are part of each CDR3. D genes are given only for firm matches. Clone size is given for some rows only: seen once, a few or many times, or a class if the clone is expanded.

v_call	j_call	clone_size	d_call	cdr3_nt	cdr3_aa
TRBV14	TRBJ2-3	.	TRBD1	TGTGCCAGCAGCCTCCGGACAGGGTCAACAGATACGCAGTATTTT	CASSLRTGSTDTQYF
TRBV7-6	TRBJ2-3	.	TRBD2	TGTGCCAGCAGCCCCGTAGGCGGGGGGGTTGAAGATACGCAGTATTTT	CASSPVGGGVEDTQYF
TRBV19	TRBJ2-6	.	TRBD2	TGTGCCAGTAGTCTGACTAGCGGGAGGGTTGGTGGGGCCAACGTCCTGACTTTC	CASSLTSGRVGGANVLTF
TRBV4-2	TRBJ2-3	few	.	TGTGCCAGCAGCCAATTAGGCACAGATACGCAGTATTTT	CASSQLGTDTQYF
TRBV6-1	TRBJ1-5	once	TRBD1	TGTGCCAGCAGTGAACTTGGAGGGGGCGAGGGTCAGCCCCAGCATTTT	CASSELGGGEGQPQHF
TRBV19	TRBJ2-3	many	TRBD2	TGTGCCAGTAGTACCCCCCCCGGGACTAGCGGTGCCACAGATACGCAGTATTTT	CASSTPPGTSGATDTQYF
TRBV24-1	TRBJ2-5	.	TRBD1	TGTGCCACCAGTGACCCCGGGACAGGGCTAGAGACCCAGTACTTC	CATSDPGTGLETQYF
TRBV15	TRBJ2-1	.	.	TGTGCCACCAGCAGAGGGGGCCGGGCGAATGAGCAGTTCTTC	CATSRGGRANEQFF
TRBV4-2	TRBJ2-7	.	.	TGTGCCAGCAGCCAAGAAATAGGGACTGTCTACGAGCAGTACTTC	CASSQEIGTVYEQYF
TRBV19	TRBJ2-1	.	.	TGTGCCAGTAGTATTTACCCCCCAGGAGGGGCCACCTCTGGTGAGCAGTTCTTC	CASSIYPPGGATSGEQFF
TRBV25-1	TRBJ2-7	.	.	TGTGCCAGCACCGACGCGGGACCGTCAAGCGAGCAGTACTTC	CASTDAGPSSEQYF
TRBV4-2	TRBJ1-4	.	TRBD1	TGTGCCAGCAGCCAGGGGGACAGGCAAAATGAAAAACTGTTTTTT	CASSQGDRQNEKLFF
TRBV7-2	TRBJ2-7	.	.	TGTGCCAGCAGCTTGAACATATGGCCCTACGAGCAGTACTTC	CASSLNIWPYEQYF
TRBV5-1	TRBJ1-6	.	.	TGCGCCAGCAGCTTCTCCAGTTCCTATAATTCACCCCTCCACTTT	CASSFSSSYNSPLHF
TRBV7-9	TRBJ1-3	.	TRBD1	TGTGCCAGCAAACTACCGGGACAGGGTGGAAACACCATATATTTT	CASKLPGQGGNTIYF
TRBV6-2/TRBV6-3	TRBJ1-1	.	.	TGTGCCAGCAGTTACGAGGGGAGGTTAGGCACTGAAGCTTTCTTT	CASSYEGRLGTEAFF
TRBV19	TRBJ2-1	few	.	TGTGCCAGCGGCCTGACTAGCTCCTACAATGAGCAGTTCTTC	CASGLTSSYNEQFF
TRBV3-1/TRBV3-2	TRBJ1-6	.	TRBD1	TGTGCCAGCAGCCCCGGGACAGGGGAGTTACCCCTCCACTTT	CASSPGTGELPLHF
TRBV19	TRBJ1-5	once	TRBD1	TGTGCCAGTACCGAAACAGGGGCGAGCAATCAGCCCCAGCATTTT	CASTETGASNQPQHF
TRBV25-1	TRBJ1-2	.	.	TGTGCCAGCACAGGGGCGAGCGGCTACACCTTC	CASTGASGYTF
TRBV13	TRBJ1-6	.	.	TGTGCCAGCAGCTTAGCACAGGGTTATTCACCCCTCCACTTT	CASSLAQGYSPLHF
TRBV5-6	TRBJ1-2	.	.	TGTGCCAGCAGCTTGTCTTTGTGGGCGGAGGATGGCTACACCTTC	CASSLSLWAEDGYTF
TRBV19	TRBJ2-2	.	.	TGTGCCAGTAGTATTGTCGGGGGTCTGACCGGGGAGCTGTTTTTT	CASSIVGGLTGELFF
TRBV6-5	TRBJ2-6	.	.	TGTGCCAGCAGTTACATGGGGGGCTCTGGGGCCAACGTCCTGACTTTC	CASSYMGGSGANVLTF
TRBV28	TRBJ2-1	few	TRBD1	TGTGCCAGCGGTCTTTTAGGGACAGGGGGTAATGAGCAGTTCTTC	CASGLLGTGGNEQFF
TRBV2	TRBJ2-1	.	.	TGTGCCAGCAGTGGCCGGGCGGGAACCTACAATGAGCAGTTCTTC	CASSGRAGTYNEQFF
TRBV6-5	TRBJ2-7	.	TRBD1	TGTGCCAGCACCTTCGGGGACAGGGACTACGAGCAGTACTTC	CASTFGDRDYEQYF
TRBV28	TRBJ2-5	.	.	TGTGCCAGCAGTCGCCCGGGTCTGCAAGAGACCCAGTACTTC	CASSRPGLQETQYF
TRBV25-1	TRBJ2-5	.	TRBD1	TGTGCCAGCAGTGGGACAGGGTTGGACCAAGAGACCCAGTACTTC	CASSGTGLDQETQYF
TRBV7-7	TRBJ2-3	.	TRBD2	TGTGCTAGCAGCCTGAAAGGGGGTAGCGGGAGGAGCACAGATACGCAGTATTTT	CASSLKGGSGRSTDTQYF
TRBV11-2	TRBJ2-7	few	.	TGTGCCAGCAGCTCTTTCGTCTACGAGCAGTACTTC	CASSSFVYEQYF
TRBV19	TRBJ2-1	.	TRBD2	TGTGCCAGCACCCTGGTGACGGGAGGGCGCAATGAGCAGTTCTTC	CASTLVTGGRNEQFF
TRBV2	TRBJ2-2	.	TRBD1	TGTGCCAGCAGTGCGACAGGGGGCCGGACTGCCGGGGAGCTGTTTTTT	CASSATGGRTAGELFF
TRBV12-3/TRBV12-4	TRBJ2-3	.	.	TGTGCCAGCAGCTGGGGGGGCACAGATACGCAGTATTTT	CASSWGGTDTQYF
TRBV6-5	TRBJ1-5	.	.	TGTGCCAGCAGGAAAACCTATAGCAATCAGCCCCAGCATTTT	CASRKTYSNQPQHF
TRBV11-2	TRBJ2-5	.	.	TGTGCCAGCAGCTCCGGCTCCTCGACTGGGGAGACCCAGTACTTC	CASSSGSSTGETQYF
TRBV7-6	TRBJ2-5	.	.	TGTGCCAGCAGCTCGGAGGCCAGTGAGACCCAGTACTTC	CASSSEASETQYF
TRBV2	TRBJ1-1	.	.	TGTGCCAGCAGGTACGGACAGAAGAACGCTGAAGCTTTCTTT	CASRYGQKNAEAFF
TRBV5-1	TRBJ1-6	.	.	TGCGCCAGCAGCTTGGGTGGACAATCACCCCTCCACTTT	CASSLGGQSPLHF
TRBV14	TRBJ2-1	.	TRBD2	TGTGCCAGCAGCCAAGCTCGACTAGCGGGACCCCAGTTCTTC	CASSQARLAGPQFF
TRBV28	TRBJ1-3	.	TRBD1	TGTGCCAGCAGCCCGCCGACAGGGCCGTATGCCACCATATATTTT	CASSPPTGPYATIYF
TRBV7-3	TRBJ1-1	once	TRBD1	TGTGCCAGCAGCCTACAGGGGTACACTGAAGCTTTCTTT	CASSLQGYTEAFF
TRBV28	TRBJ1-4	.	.	TGTGCCAGCACTCAATCCGACAGACGAGGTGAAAAACTGTTTTTT	CASTQSDRRGEKLFF
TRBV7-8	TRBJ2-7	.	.	TGTGCCAGCAGCTTAGTCAACAGCTACGAGCAGTACTTC	CASSLVNSYEQYF
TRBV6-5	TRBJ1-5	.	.	TGTGCCAGCAGTTCATTCGTAGGGGGGCCCCAGCATTTT	CASSSFVGGPQHF
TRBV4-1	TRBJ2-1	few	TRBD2	TGCGCCATAGCGGGAGGGCCGGGAAATGAGCAGTTCTTC	CAIAGGPGNEQFF
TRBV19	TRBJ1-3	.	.	TGTGCCACGAGCGGCGGGGGCTCTGGAAACACCATATATTTT	CATSGGGSGNTIYF
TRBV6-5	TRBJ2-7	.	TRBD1	TGTGCCAGCAGTTGGCCGGGACAGAGTGAGTACTTC	CASSWPGQSEYF
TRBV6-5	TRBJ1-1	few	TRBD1	TGTGCCAGCAGTCCAGGGACAGGGGGCACTGAAGCTTTCTTT	CASSPGTGGTEAFF
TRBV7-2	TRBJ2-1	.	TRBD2	TGTGCCAGCAGCCGGACTAGCGGGGGGCTCCTGTACAATGAGCAGTTCTTC	CASSRTSGGLLYNEQFF
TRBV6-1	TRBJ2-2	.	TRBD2	TGTGCCAGCAGTGAAGGGCTGGGGGGGGTGAACACCGGGGAGCTGTTTTTT	CASSEGLGGVNTGELFF
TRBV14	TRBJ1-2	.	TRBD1	TGTGCCAGCAGCCCCGGGACAGGGGGCCTTTATGGCTACACCTTC	CASSPGTGGLYGYTF
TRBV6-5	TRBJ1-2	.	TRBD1	TGTGCCAGCACCGACCGACAGGGCCTTGGCTACACCTTC	CASTDRQGLGYTF
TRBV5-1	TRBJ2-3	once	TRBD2	TGCGCCAGCAGCTCCTTGGGACTAGCGCCAGATACGCAGTATTTT	CASSSLGLAPDTQYF
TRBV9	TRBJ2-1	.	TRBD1	TGTGCCAGCAGCGTAGAGGGACAGGGACCCCATGAGCAGTTCTTC	CASSVEGQGPHEQFF
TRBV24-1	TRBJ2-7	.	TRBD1	TGTGCCACCAGTGGACAGGGAACGGCAGCCTACGAGCAGTACTTC	CATSGQGTAAYEQYF
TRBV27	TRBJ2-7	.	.	TGTGCCAGCAGTTCCCCGGACAGTTCCTACGAGCAGTACTTC	CASSSPDSSYEQYF